A single T cell receptor beta chain is shown here with its context. The antigen is not known. The CDR3 is 14 residues long. The naive CD8+ gate required CD45RO-CCR7+CD27+CD95- phenotype. The libraries of TRB cDNA were prepared using 5' RACE with UMI labels. From the 5' RACE reads, TCRdb lists one entry per CDR3 protein and no DNA. The sample shows approximately 58,000 distinct CDR3 sequences, and around 0.45% sits with its ten largest clones. The data were obtained in a study of CXCR3-negative and CXCR3-positive naive CD8 T cells. Study-level points and caveats: Similar TRBV-TRBJ usage characterized naive CXCR3-negative and CXCR3-positive cells; memory cells differed. Cryopreservation partially decreased CXCR3 expression, and most assays used fresh PBMCs. Memory CD8+ cells showed much lower diversity, while both naive subsets displayed comparably high diversity.

The source material was naive CXCR3- CD8+ T cells from blood. Subset: CD45RO-CCR7+CD27+CD95- naive CD8+ T cells lacking CXCR3 (TNR3-). The chain carries TRBV12-3 or TRBV12-4 and TRBJ1-1. The TCR comes from a human donor in good health. Some clones in this sample may be carry-over from other donors' samples. The CDR3 here is CASRVGSGSTEAFF.